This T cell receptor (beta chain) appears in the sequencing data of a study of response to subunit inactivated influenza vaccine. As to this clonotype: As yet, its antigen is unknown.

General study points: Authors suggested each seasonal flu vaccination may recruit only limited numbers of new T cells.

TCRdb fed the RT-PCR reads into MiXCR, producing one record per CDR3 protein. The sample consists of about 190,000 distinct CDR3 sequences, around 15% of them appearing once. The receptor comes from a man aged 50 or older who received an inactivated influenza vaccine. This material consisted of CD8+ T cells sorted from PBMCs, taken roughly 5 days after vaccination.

The CDR3 is CASSLGGGRPQHF. CDR3 DNA sequence: TGTGCCAGCAGTTTAGGAGGGGGGAGGCCCCAGCATTTT. This sequence joins TRBV27 and TRBJ1-5; D may be TRBD1 (6 bases). Trimming shortened V by 2 bases and J by 9 bases, and 11 bases separated the two germline ends. The length of the CDR3 is 13 residues. Per the germline V gene, CDR1 is MNHEY and CDR2 is SMNVEV (reference sequence).